A selection of T cell receptor beta chains follows, all from one sample in a study of T cells after yellow fever vaccination. TCRdb recomputed calls from the 5' RACE reads with MiXCR, one row per CDR3 protein. The data hold some 290,000 distinct CDR3 sequences, with around 11% observed a single time. Sequenced here: CD4+ T cells sorted from PBMCs, sampled 45 days after the yellow fever booster vaccination. These receptor sequences come from a man between 18 and 35 years old who received the YFV17D yellow fever vaccine. The CDR3 runs from the conserved cysteine through the conserved F or W. D genes are given only for firm matches. Expanded clones are given a class, and other clones once, few, many or no size at all.

v_gene,abundance,d_gene,j_gene,CDR3nt,CDR3aa
TRBV14,.,TRBD2,TRBJ2-1,TGTGCCAGCAGCCAAGTCGCCAGCGGGGGACCCAGGGATGAGCAGTTCTTC,CASSQVASGGPRDEQFF
TRBV7-2,few,.,TRBJ2-7,TGTGCCAGCAGCTTACGGCAGGTTCGCGAGCAGTACTTC,CASSLRQVREQYF
TRBV3-1,many,TRBD1,TRBJ2-5,TGTGCCAGCAGCCCCCGGACTCAAGGGGGCGAGACCCAGTACTTC,CASSPRTQGGETQYF
TRBV18,few,.,TRBJ1-5,TGTGCCAGCTCACCGACAAGGGGGAGCAATCAGCCCCAGCATTTT,CASSPTRGSNQPQHF
TRBV2,.,.,TRBJ1-5,TGTGCCAGCACCGGGACGAATAGCAATCAGCCCCAGCATTTT,CASTGTNSNQPQHF
TRBV6-2/TRBV6-3,few,.,TRBJ2-1,TGTGCCAGCAGTTACCCCCCAGGGTGGGCATACAATGAGCAGTTCTTC,CASSYPPGWAYNEQFF
TRBV5-5,.,.,TRBJ1-6,TGTGCCAGCAGCTTGTTTTTCTATAATTCACCCCTCCACTTT,CASSLFFYNSPLHF
TRBV5-1,few,.,TRBJ1-1,TGCGCCAGCAGACTACAGGGTCTGAGGACTGAAGCTTTCTTT,CASRLQGLRTEAFF
TRBV15,.,.,TRBJ1-4,TGTGCCACCAGCAGAGGAGGAGGAATAGCAACTAATGAAAAACTGTTTTTT,CATSRGGGIATNEKLFF
TRBV5-1,few,TRBD1,TRBJ2-1,TGCGCCAGCAGCTTGCAGATAGGGACAGGGAATGGTAATGAGCAGTTCTTC,CASSLQIGTGNGNEQFF
TRBV6-2/TRBV6-3,few,TRBD2,TRBJ2-1,TGTGCCAGCACGCGGGGGGGGTACAATGAGCAGTTCTTC,CASTRGGYNEQFF
TRBV12-3/TRBV12-4,.,.,TRBJ2-7,TGTGCCAGCAGCCGGGACCAAGGGTCCTACGAGCAGTACTTC,CASSRDQGSYEQYF
TRBV4-3,few,.,TRBJ2-2,TGCGCCAGCAGCCAAGAAGTTGGAGGGAACACCGGGGAGCTGTTTTTT,CASSQEVGGNTGELFF
TRBV2,few,.,TRBJ1-4,TGTGCCAGCTATAACAGGGAGGTTGAAAAACTGTTTTTT,CASYNREVEKLFF
TRBV30,few,.,TRBJ1-3,TGTGCCTGGAGTGTACGGGGGGCGACCCCCATATATTTT,CAWSVRGATPIYF
TRBV12-3/TRBV12-4,.,.,TRBJ1-4,TGTGCCAGCAGTTGGTCCGAGCTTAATGAAAAACTGTTTTTT,CASSWSELNEKLFF
TRBV29-1,.,TRBD1,TRBJ2-3,TGCAGCGTTGCCCTGGGACAGGGAGGCACAGATACGCAGTATTTT,CSVALGQGGTDTQYF